Sequencing of this T cell receptor beta chain was carried out in a study of siplizumab effects on memory and regulatory T cells. Study conclusions and caveats: The authors did not confirm suppressive function in proliferating Tregs from siplizumab cultures. The majority of clones, roughly 75-97% of proliferating CD4+ or CD8+ clones, lacked an assignable naive or memory phenotype.

This CDR3 is 14 amino acids long. V was trimmed by 2 bases and J by 5 bases, leaving 7 bases between them. Germline CDR1 MRHNA, CDR2 SNTAGT. Per sample, approximately 10^5 TCR templates underwent assay. TCRdb's table, derived via immunoSEQ multiplex PCR, lists solely in-frame clones and lacks some. Among roughly 100,000 clones, more than 85% were seen once, and the ten largest hold roughly 0.64%. Comment on this clone: Its antigen is currently unknown.

The chain joins TRBV6-4 to TRBJ1-6; D is ambiguous. The sequence derives from a human donor in good health. The sequenced material came from Tregs sorted from blood. The CDR3 nucleotides are TGTGCCAGCAGTGACAGGGCCAATAATTCACCCCTCCACTTT. It is translated as CASSDRANNSPLHF.